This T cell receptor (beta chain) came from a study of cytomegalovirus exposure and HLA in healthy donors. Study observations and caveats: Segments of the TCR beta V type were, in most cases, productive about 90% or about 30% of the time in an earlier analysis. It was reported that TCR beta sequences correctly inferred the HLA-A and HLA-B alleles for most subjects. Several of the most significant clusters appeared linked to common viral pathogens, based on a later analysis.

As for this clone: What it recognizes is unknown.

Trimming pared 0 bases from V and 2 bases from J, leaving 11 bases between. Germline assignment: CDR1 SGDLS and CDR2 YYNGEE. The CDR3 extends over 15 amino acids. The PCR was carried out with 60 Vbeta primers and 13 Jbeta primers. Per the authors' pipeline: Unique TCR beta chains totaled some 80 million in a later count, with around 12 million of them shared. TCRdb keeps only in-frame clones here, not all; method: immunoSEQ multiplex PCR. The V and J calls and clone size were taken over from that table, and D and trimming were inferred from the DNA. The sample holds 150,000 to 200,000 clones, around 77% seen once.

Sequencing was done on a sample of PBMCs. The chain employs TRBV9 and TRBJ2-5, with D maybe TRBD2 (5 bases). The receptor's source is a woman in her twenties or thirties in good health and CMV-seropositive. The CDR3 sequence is CASSVAAGLQETQYF. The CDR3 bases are TGTGCCAGCAGCGTAGCCGCGGGCCTACAAGAGACCCAGTACTTC.